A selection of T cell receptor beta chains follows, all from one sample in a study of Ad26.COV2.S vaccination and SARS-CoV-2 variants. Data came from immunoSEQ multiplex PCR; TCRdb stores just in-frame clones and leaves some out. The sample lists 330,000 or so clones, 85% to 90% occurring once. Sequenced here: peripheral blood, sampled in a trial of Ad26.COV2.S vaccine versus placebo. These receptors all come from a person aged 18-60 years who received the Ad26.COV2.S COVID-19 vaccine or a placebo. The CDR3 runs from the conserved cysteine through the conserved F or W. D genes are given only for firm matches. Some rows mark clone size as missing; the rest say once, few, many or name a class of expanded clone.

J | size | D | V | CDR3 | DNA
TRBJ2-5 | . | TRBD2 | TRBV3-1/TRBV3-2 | CASSSRTSGGQETQYF | TGTGCCAGCAGCTCAAGGACTAGCGGGGGCCAAGAGACCCAGTACTTC
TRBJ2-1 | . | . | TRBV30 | CAWSSSYNEQFF | TGTGCCTGGAGTAGCTCCTACAATGAGCAGTTCTTC
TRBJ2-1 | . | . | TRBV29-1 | CSGGDRYKQFF | TGCAGCGGGGGCGACCGATACAAGCAGTTCTTC
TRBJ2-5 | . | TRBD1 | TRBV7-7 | CASSLGQGLSETQYF | TGTGCCAGCAGCTTAGGACAGGGGTTGTCGGAGACCCAGTACTTC
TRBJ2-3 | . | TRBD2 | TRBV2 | CASIGTSGKTDTQYF | TGTGCCAGCATAGGGACTAGCGGGAAAACAGATACGCAGTATTTT
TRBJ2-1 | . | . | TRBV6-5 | CASMLNGEQFF | TGTGCCAGCATGTTAAACGGGGAGCAGTTCTTC
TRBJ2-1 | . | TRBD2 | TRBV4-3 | CASSQEAGGPPGDEQFF | TGCGCCAGCAGCCAAGAAGCGGGAGGCCCGCCGGGGGATGAGCAGTTCTTC
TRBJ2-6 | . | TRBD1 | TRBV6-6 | CASSPRDRGGSGANVLTF | TGTGCCAGCAGTCCAAGGGACAGGGGTGGCTCTGGGGCCAACGTCCTGACTTTC
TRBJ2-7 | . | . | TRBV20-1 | CSASRATRYEQYF | TGCAGTGCCAGTCGGGCGACACGCTACGAGCAGTACTTC
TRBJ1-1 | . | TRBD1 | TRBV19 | CASSPQGFNTEAFF | TGTGCCAGTAGTCCACAGGGGTTTAACACTGAAGCTTTCTTT
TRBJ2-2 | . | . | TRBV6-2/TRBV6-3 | CASSYTLGKHYTGELFF | TGTGCCAGCAGCTATACCTTGGGAAAGCACTACACCGGGGAGCTGTTTTTT
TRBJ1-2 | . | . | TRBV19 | CASSRPGTLNYGYTF | TGTGCCAGTAGTCGTCCCGGGACATTAAACTATGGCTACACCTTC
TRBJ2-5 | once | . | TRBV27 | CASSFQGLQETQYF | TGTGCCAGCAGTTTTCAGGGGTTACAAGAGACCCAGTACTTC
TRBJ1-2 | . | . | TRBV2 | CASNPPGLKGEKDYGYTF | TGTGCCAGCAACCCACCCGGATTGAAGGGGGAGAAGGACTATGGCTACACCTTC
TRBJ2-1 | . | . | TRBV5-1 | CASSSEDGYNEQFF | TGCGCCAGCAGCTCTGAGGACGGTTACAATGAGCAGTTCTTC
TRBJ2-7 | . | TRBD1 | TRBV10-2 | CASSVGQAYEQYF | TGCGCCAGCAGTGTAGGACAGGCCTACGAGCAGTACTTC
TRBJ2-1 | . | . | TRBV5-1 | CASSLVVGNEQFF | TGCGCCAGCAGCTTGGTTGTAGGGAATGAGCAGTTCTTC
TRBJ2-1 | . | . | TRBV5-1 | CASSQTDRPYNEQFF | TGCGCCAGCAGCCAGACCGACCGCCCCTACAATGAGCAGTTCTTC
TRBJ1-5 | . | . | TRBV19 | CASSIEVWMINQPQHF | TGTGCCAGTAGTATAGAAGTCTGGATGATCAATCAGCCCCAGCATTTT
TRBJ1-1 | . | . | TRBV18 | CASSLRSHTEAFF | TGTGCCAGCTCCCTACGGTCCCACACTGAAGCTTTCTTT
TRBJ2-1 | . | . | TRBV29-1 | CSTVMGRRLASYNEQFF | TGCAGCACGGTGATGGGGCGGCGCCTAGCTTCCTACAATGAGCAGTTCTTC
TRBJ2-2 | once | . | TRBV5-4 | CASSLATVNTGELFF | TGTGCCAGCAGCTTGGCCACGGTGAACACCGGGGAGCTGTTTTTT
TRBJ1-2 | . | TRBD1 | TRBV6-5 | CASSYSTGTDYGYTF | TGTGCCAGCAGTTACTCAACAGGGACAGACTATGGCTACACCTTC
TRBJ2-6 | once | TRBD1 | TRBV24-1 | CATSDPTGGNGANVLTF | TGTGCCACCAGTGACCCGACAGGGGGTAATGGGGCCAACGTCCTGACTTTC
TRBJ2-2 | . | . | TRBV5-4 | CASSIRSAGGGELFF | TGTGCCAGCAGCATCAGATCGGCCGGAGGCGGGGAGCTGTTTTTT
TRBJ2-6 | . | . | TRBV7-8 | CASSLRSLTGVSGANVLTF | TGTGCCAGCAGCCTCCGGAGCCTTACTGGTGTCTCTGGGGCCAACGTCCTGACTTTC
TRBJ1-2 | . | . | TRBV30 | CAWTVHLNYGYTF | TGTGCCTGGACGGTCCACCTCAACTATGGCTACACCTTC